This T cell receptor (beta chain) was recovered during a study of T cell responses to AZD1222 COVID-19 vaccine. Study-level background: Analysis merged second doses at about 4 or about 12 weeks.

As concerns this clone: Its antigen remains unknown.

Some clones are missing from TCRdb's copy, which holds only in-frame ones; the method was immunoSEQ multiplex PCR. This sample has roughly 70,000 clones, with roughly 90% found just once. Whole-study results and caveats: Donors, mostly white British, included more females; clonal diversity was possibly underestimated. Baseline serostatus was positive in only a handful of AZD1222 recipients.

The ends were cut back, 4 bases at V and 0 bases at J, with 15 bases in the middle. Germline V gene data show CDR1 as KGHSY and CDR2 as FQNENV. There are 16 residues in the CDR3. V usage is TRBV16 and J usage is TRBJ2-5, with D possibly being TRBD1 (6 bases). The sequence was obtained from an adult in good health. The specimen was peripheral blood, collected on day 0 of AZD1222 vaccination. The CDR3 reads CASSLQGTPYQETQYF. Written as DNA, the CDR3 is TGTGCCAGCAGCCTGCAGGGGACCCCGTACCAAGAGACCCAGTACTTC.